This record concerns one T cell receptor (beta chain) sequence. Deletions cut 7 bases from V and 7 bases from J, with 17 bases between. The CDR3 is 15 residues long. Germline values: CDR1 SEHNR, CDR2 FQNEAQ (reference sequence). The data derive from a study of blood T cell repertoires in COVID-19. As processed by the authors: For nucleated cells, counts were estimated from reference gene primer amplification. Method: immunoSEQ multiplex PCR; TCRdb's copy keeps in-frame clones and lacks some. The D gene and trimming were derived from the DNA, and the V and J assignments and clone size from that table. The sample records 120,000 to 150,000 clones, approximately 89% being singletons.

The sequenced sample consisted of peripheral blood. The rearrangement uses TRBV7-9 and TRBJ1-6, with D tentatively TRBD1 (6 bases). The sequence was collected from a human donor in a cohort sampled during active COVID-19. The CDR3 loop is CASTETGGGNSPLHF. In nucleotides, the CDR3 is TGTGCCAGCACCGAGACGGGGGGCGGAAATTCACCCCTCCACTTT.